This T cell receptor (beta chain) appears in the sequencing data of a study of control samples from healthy donors and cancer patients. The CDR3 length is 13 residues. Germline V lookup: CDR1 KGHSH, CDR2 LQKENI. The ends lost 7 bases at V and 4 bases at J; junction bases unmatched: 4. Profiling relied on immunoSEQ multiplex PCR, and the TCRdb table lists in-frame clones only, not all of them. In the table there are 200,000 or so clones, around 94% of which are singletons. This rearrangement joins TRBV18 to TRBJ2-3; 8 positions agree with TRBD1. The sequence came from a man aged 45-60 years in good health. Specimen: blood. The CDR3 region is CASFQGAPDTQYF. CDR3 in DNA: TGTGCCAGCTTTCAGGGGGCTCCAGATACGCAGTATTTT.